This TCR beta chain was recorded in a study of CD8+ T cells in alopecia areata. RNA was isolated and reverse transcribed to cDNA, the sequencing template. The data were produced by immunoSEQ multiplex PCR, yet TCRdb's version contains in-frame clones alone and is incomplete. There are 200,000 to 250,000 clones in the sample; around two thirds occur only once, and 1% to 1.5% lies in the top ten. Whole-study findings and limits: Scalp specimens additionally yield sequences from normal skin's resident alphabeta T cells. Scalp lesions, especially in alopecia totalis/universalis, had higher clonality than normal scalp.

V was clipped by 3 bases and J by 7 bases, with 6 bases between them. The CDR3 runs to 10 residues. Germline assignment: CDR1 SQVTM and CDR2 ANQGSEA. This clone was seen more than once but under ten times. Its antigen is unknown. From alopecia areata patients, lesional scalp punch biopsies and peripheral blood were collected. The TCR was taken from a human donor with alopecia areata. The sample here was CD4+ T cells sorted from blood, taken at week 0. The chain combines TRBV29-1 with TRBJ1-2; D not resolved. DNA of the CDR3: TGCAGCGTTGATGCCACTGGCTACACCTTC. It codes for CSVDATGYTF.